Listed here is a single T cell receptor (beta chain). Germline-derived CDR1 and CDR2 are SGHDN and FVKESK. The V gene lost 1 base and the J gene lost 6 bases, with 5 bases spanning the gap. The CDR3 contains 12 residues. The data derive from a study of blood T cell repertoires in COVID-19. Study details: From the United States, Italy and Spain came samples of acute and convalescent COVID-19. PBMCs, B-cell-depleted T cells, or T cells provided the cDNA or gDNA that made up the material.

Researchers sorted participants into cohorts using their self-reported clinical history. In the original processing: Quantification of nucleated cells was approximated via reference gene primer amplification. The assay was immunoSEQ multiplex PCR, and TCRdb's table has in-frame clones only and misses some. V and J calls and clone size are copied from that table; D and trimming were computed from the DNA. The table lists around 200,000 clones, 70% to 90% of them singletons, with 1.2% in the top ten. V and J are TRBV14 and TRBJ2-3; no clear D gene. Material: PBMCs or T cells enriched from blood (not recorded which). This TCR derives from a man aged 25-40 years who had recovered from COVID-19. CDR3 residues: CASSQGPDTQYF. The CDR3, as DNA: TGTGCCAGCAGCCAAGGTCCGGATACGCAGTATTTT.